These 12 T cell receptor beta chains came from one sample sequenced in a study of CD4 T cells in relation to SARS-CoV-2 and coronaviruses. Their antigen targets remain unknown. Data came from immunoSEQ multiplex PCR; TCRdb stores just in-frame clones and leaves some out. Of about 41,000 clones detected, 82% appear once; the ten largest clones hold roughly 4.7%. The sequenced sample consisted of naive CD4+ T cells from PBMCs, cultured in vitro. Specified subset: naive CD4+ T cells isolated by negative enrichment. The receptors were gathered from an adult with COVID-19.

The chain couples TRBV6-5 to TRBJ1-1; D call uncertain. Germline CDR1 and CDR2: MNHEY and SVGAGI. Deletions cut 7 bases from V and 2 bases from J, with 8 bases between. The CDR3 is made up of 12 amino acids. This chain's CDR3 is CASIRRNTEAFF. The CDR3 DNA reads TGTGCCAGCATCCGAAGAAACACTGAAGCTTTCTTT.

This chain connects TRBV10-3 to TRBJ2-1, with 8 nucleotides matching TRBD2. The CDR3 spans 15 residues. Looked up from germline, CDR1 is ENHRY and CDR2 is SYGVKD. J was trimmed by 4 bases and V by 0 bases; bases with no gene match: 2. CDR3 sequence (DNA): TGTGCCATCAGTGAGTCTACTAGCGGATACAATGAGCAGTTCTTC. It encodes CAISESTSGYNEQFF.

The rearrangement links TRBV2 to TRBJ2-3; D perhaps matches TRBD2 (7 bases). Trimming removed 6 bases from V and 9 bases from J, with 28 bases in between. The CDR3 extends over 17 amino acids. CDR1 and CDR2 (germline): SNHLY, FYNNEI. The CDR3 coding sequence is TGTGCCAGCAGGCAACGTGGGGGGGGCGGTGGGATTAGGACGCAGTATTTT. As protein: CASRQRGGGGGIRTQYF.

The rearrangement links TRBV30 to TRBJ2-1; 8 positions match TRBD2. This CDR3 is 16 amino acids long. Germline trimming cut 2 bases from V and 4 bases from J; bases unmatched to any gene: 10. Looked up from germline, CDR1 is GTSNPN and CDR2 is SVGIG (reference sequence). The CDR3 sequence: CAWSRRAGVIYNEQFF. In DNA, the CDR3 is TGTGCCTGGAGTAGAAGAGCGGGAGTAATTTACAATGAGCAGTTCTTC. The whole variable domain, filled in from reference TRBV30 and TRBJ2-1, reads SQTIHQWPATLVQPVGSPLSLECTVEGTSNPNLYWYRQAAGRGLQLLFYSVGIGQISSEVPQNLSASRPQDRQFILSSKKLLLSDSGFYLCAWSRRAGVIYNEQFFGPGTRLTVL.

This clone was counted between two and nine times. This chain uses TRBV19 with TRBJ1-5; D is uncertain. V was shortened by 5 bases and J by 0 bases, with 8 bases between the two germline ends. The CDR3 length is 14 residues. Germline values: CDR1 LNHDA, CDR2 SQIVND (reference sequence). The CDR3 DNA reads TGTGCCAGTAGTCAAAGTTTTAGCAATCAGCCCCAGCATTTT. It codes for CASSQSFSNQPQHF.

V gene TRBV3-1 (or the pseudogene TRBV3-2) combines with J gene TRBJ2-2, with D unclear. The ends were cut back, 3 bases at V and 5 bases at J, with 10 bases in the middle. Germline loops: CDR1 LGHDT, CDR2 YNNKEL (reference sequence). The CDR3 totals 14 residues. The CDR3 sequence is CASSQVLRTGELFF. Here the CDR3 DNA reads TGTGCCAGCAGCCAGGTTCTGCGAACCGGGGAGCTGTTTTTT.

The chain recombines TRBV28 with TRBJ2-2; 7 positions agree with TRBD1. Germline CDR1 and CDR2: MDHEN and SYDVKM. Trimming at V came to 5 bases and at J to 4 bases, leaving 13 bases not matched to a gene. This CDR3 is built from 17 residues. This CDR3 reads CASSMTGSVLGTGELFF. The CDR3 DNA follows: TGTGCCAGCAGTATGACAGGGTCCGTGCTCGGCACCGGGGAGCTGTTTTTT.

The genes are TRBV24-1 and TRBJ1-1; no clear D gene. The CDR3 consists of 16 residues. V lost 8 bases to trimming and J lost 2 bases, with 20 bases between them. The germline V gene has CDR1 KGHDR and CDR2 SFDVKD. CDR3 loop: CATTAARKGINTEAFF. The CDR3 DNA follows: TGTGCCACCACCGCGGCGAGAAAAGGGATAAACACTGAAGCTTTCTTT.

The rearrangement uses TRBV28 and TRBJ1-6, with 9 bases fitting TRBD1. V was clipped by 2 bases and J by 9 bases; unmatched bases: 8. The CDR3 extends over 16 amino acids. Germline V lookup: CDR1 MDHEN, CDR2 SYDVKM. The CDR3 coding sequence is TGTGCCAGCAGTTTACGGAGAGGGACAGGGCTTTCACCCCTCCACTTT. It translates to CASSLRRGTGLSPLHF.

The rearrangement joins TRBV4-1 to TRBJ2-2; the match to TRBD2 covers 13 bases. V shed 1 base, J shed 4 bases, and the junction held 0 bases outside the gene matches. The CDR3 contains 16 residues. CDR1 is MGHRA and CDR2 is YSYEKL in the germline V gene. As DNA, the CDR3 is TGCGCCAGCAGCCAAGGACTAGCGGGGGGCACCGGGGAGCTGTTTTTT. The encoded protein is CASSQGLAGGTGELFF.

The CDR3 region has the DNA TGTGCCAGCAGCCTTGCGGGACAGGGGATCTCTGGGGCCAACGTCCTGACTTTC. It codes for CASSLAGQGISGANVLTF. The gene calls are TRBV3-1 (or the pseudogene TRBV3-2) and TRBJ2-6, with 10 bases fitting TRBD1. CDR3 length: 18 amino acids. With 4 bases clipped from V and 0 bases from J, the junction kept 6 bases outside the gene matches. Germline V gives CDR1 LGHDT, CDR2 YNNKEL (reference sequence).

In this sample, this clone turned up a few times. The chain couples TRBV19 to TRBJ2-2; the D is unclear. Trimming took 4 bases from V and 0 from J, leaving 9 bases between them. The germline V gene encodes CDR1 LNHDA and CDR2 SQIVND (reference sequence). The CDR3 spans 15 residues. The CDR3 sequence: CASSSVYTNTGELFF. Written as DNA, the CDR3 is TGTGCCAGTAGTAGTGTATATACGAACACCGGGGAGCTGTTTTTT.